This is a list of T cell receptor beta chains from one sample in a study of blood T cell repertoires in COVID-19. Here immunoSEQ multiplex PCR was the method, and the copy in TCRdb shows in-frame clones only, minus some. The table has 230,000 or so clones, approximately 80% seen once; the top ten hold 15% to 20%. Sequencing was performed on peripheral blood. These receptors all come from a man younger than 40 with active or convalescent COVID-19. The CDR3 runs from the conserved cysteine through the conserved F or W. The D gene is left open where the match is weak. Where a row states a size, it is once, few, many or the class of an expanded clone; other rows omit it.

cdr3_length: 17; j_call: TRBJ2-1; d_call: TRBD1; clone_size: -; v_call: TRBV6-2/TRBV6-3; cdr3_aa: CASSYSIGQANYNEQFF; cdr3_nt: TGTGCCAGCAGTTACTCGATCGGACAGGCGAACTACAATGAGCAGTTCTTC
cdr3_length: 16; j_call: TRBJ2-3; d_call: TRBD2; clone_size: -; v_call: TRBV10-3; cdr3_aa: CAIRRTSGGGTDTQYF; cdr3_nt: TGTGCCATCAGACGGACTAGCGGAGGGGGCACAGATACGCAGTATTTT
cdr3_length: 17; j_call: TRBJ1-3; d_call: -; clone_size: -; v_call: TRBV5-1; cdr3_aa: CASSLNRISSSGNTIYF; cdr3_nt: TGCGCCAGCAGCTTGAACAGAATTTCGAGCTCTGGAAACACCATATATTTT
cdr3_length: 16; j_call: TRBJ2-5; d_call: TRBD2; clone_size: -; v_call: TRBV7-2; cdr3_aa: CASSLAGGTSAKTQYF; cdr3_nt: TGTGCCAGCAGCTTAGCGGGGGGGACTAGCGCGAAGACCCAGTACTTC
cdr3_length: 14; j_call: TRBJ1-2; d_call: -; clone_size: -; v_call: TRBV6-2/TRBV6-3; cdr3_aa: CASSYLGLYFGYTF; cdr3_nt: TGTGCCAGCAGTTACCTGGGGCTTTACTTTGGCTACACCTTC
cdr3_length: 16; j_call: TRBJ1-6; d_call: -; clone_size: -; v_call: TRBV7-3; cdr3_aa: CASSQGPLGPNSPLHF; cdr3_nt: TGTGCCAGCAGCCAAGGTCCCCTGGGGCCGAATTCACCCCTCCACTTT
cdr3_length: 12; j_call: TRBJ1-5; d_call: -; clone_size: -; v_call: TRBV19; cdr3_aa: CASSWELQPQHF; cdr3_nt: TGTGCCAGTAGTTGGGAGCTCCAGCCCCAGCATTTT
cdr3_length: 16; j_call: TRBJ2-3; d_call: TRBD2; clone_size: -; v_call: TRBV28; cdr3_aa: CASSFGLAGGTDTQYF; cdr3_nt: TGTGCCAGCAGTTTTGGACTAGCGGGGGGGACAGATACGCAGTATTTT
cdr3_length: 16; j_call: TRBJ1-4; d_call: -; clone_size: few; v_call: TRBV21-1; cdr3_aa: CASSKARDRGYEKLFF; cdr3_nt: TGTGCCAGCAGCAAGGCTCGGGACAGGGGTTATGAAAAACTGTTTTTT
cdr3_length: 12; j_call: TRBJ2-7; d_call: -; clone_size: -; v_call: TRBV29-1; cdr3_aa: CSVRDFTYEQYF; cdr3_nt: TGCAGCGTTCGGGACTTTACGTACGAGCAGTACTTC